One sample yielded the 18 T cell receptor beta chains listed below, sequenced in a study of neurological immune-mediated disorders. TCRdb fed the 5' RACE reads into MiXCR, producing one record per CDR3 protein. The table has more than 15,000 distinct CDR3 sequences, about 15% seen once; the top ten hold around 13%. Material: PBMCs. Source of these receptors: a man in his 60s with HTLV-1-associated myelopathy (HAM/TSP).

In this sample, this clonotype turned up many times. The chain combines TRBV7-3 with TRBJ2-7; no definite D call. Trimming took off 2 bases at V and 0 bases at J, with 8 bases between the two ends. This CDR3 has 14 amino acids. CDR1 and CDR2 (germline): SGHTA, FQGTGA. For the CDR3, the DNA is TGTGCCAGCAGCTTATGGGCGAGCTCCTACGAGCAGTACTTC. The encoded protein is CASSLWASSYEQYF.

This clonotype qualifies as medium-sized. The chain's CDR3 is CASSQTGRTNYGYTF. The CDR3 region has the DNA TGTGCCAGCAGCCAGACAGGGCGTACTAACTATGGCTACACCTTC. This chain connects TRBV5-6 to TRBJ1-2; 7 bases are a match to TRBD1. In germline, CDR1 is SGHDT, CDR2 YYEEEE. The junction had 6 bases not matched to a gene; V was cut back by 4 bases and J by 0 bases. This CDR3 has 15 amino acids.

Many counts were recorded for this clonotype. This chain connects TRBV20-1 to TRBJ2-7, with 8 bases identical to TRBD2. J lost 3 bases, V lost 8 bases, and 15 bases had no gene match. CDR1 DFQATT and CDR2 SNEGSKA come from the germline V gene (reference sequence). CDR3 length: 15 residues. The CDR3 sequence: CSTSRGGGRNYEQYF. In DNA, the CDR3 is TGCAGTACGTCGAGGGGCGGGGGGCGCAACTACGAGCAGTACTTC.

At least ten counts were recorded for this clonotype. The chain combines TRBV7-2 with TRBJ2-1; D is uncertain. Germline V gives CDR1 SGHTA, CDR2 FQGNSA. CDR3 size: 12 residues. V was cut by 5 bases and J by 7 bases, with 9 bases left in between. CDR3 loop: CASSRPRNEQFF. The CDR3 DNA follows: TGTGCCAGCAGCCGGCCCCGGAATGAGCAGTTCTTC.

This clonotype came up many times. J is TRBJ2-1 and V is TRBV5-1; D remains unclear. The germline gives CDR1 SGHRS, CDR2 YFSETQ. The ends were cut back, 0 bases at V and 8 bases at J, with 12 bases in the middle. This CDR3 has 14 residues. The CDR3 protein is CASSLVTPSDEQFF. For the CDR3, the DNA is TGCGCCAGCAGCTTGGTTACCCCATCGGATGAGCAGTTCTTC.

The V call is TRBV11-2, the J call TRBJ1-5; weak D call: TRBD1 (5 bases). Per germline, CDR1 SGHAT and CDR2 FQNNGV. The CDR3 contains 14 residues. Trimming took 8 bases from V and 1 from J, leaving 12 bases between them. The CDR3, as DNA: TGTGCCAGCTTAGATGGGGGAAGCAATCAGCCCCAGCATTTT. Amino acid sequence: CASLDGGSNQPQHF.

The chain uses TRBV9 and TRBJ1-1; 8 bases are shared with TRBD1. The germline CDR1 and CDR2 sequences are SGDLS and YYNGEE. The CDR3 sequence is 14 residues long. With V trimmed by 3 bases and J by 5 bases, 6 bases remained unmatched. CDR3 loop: CASSEQGATTEAFF. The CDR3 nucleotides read TGTGCCAGCAGCGAGCAGGGGGCAACGACTGAAGCTTTCTTT. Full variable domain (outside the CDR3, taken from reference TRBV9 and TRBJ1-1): DSGVTQTPKHLITATGQRVTLRCSPRSGDLSVYWYQQSLDQGLQFLIQYYNGEERAKGNILERFSAQQFPDLHSELNLSSLELGDSALYFCASSEQGATTEAFFGQGTRLTVV.

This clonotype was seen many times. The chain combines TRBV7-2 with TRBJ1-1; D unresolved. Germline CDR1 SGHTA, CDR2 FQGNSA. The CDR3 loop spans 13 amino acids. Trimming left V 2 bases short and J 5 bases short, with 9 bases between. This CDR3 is CASSLFKGTEAFF. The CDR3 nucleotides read TGTGCCAGCAGCTTATTTAAAGGGACTGAAGCTTTCTTT.

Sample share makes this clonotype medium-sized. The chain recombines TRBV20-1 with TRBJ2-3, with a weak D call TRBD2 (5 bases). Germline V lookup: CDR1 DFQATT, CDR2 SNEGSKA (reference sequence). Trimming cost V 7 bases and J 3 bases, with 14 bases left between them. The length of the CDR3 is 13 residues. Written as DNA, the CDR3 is TGCAGTGTGGGCTCGGGGATTACAGATACGCAGTATTTT. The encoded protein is CSVGSGITDTQYF.

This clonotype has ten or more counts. CDR3 loop: CASSKGQGAVSYNEQFF. The CDR3 DNA follows: TGTGCCAGCAGCAAGGGACAGGGGGCTGTCTCCTACAATGAGCAGTTCTTC. The V and J genes are TRBV6-4 and TRBJ2-1; 12 bases are a match to TRBD1. V gave up 6 bases and J gave up 0 bases; unmatched junction bases: 6. The CDR3 length is 17 residues. CDR1 and CDR2 from the germline V gene are MRHNA and SNTAGT.

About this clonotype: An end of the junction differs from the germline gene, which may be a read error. The chain's CDR3 is CASSLEWLAAEAQYF. The CDR3 DNA reads TGTGCCAGCAGCTTGGAGTGGCTAGCAGCAGAGGCCCAGTACTTC. The J gene is TRBJ2-5, the V gene TRBV5-5, with D possibly TRBD2 on 5 matching bases. This CDR3 is built from 15 residues. Germline V gene lookup returns CDR1 SGHKS and CDR2 YYEKEE (reference sequence). The whole variable domain, remainder taken from reference TRBV5-5 and TRBJ2-5, is DAGVTQSPTHLIKTRGQQVTLRCSPISGHKSVSWYQQVLGQGPQFIFQYYEKEERGRGNFPDRFSARQFPNYSSELNVNALLLGDSALYLCASSLEWLAAEAQYFGPGTRLLVL.

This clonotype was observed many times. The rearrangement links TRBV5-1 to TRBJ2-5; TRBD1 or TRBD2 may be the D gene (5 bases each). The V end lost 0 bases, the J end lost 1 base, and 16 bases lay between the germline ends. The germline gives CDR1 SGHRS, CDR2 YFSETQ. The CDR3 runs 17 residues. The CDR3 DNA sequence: TGCGCCAGCAGCTTGGTACGGGACGGAACTCTCCAAGAGACCCAGTACTTC. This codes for CASSLVRDGTLQETQYF. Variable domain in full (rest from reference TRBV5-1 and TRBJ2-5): KAGVTQTPRYLIKTRGQQVTLSCSPISGHRSVSWYQQTPGQGLQFLFEYFSETQRNKGNFPGRFSGRQFSNSRSEMNVSTLELGDSALYLCASSLVRDGTLQETQYFGPGTRLLVL.

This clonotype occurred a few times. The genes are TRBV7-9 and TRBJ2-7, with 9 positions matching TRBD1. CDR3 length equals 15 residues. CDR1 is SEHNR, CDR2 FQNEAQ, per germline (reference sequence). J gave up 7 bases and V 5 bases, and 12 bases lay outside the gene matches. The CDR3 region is CASSPTRDREDEQYF. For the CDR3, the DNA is TGTGCCAGCAGCCCTACCCGGGACAGGGAGGATGAGCAGTACTTC.

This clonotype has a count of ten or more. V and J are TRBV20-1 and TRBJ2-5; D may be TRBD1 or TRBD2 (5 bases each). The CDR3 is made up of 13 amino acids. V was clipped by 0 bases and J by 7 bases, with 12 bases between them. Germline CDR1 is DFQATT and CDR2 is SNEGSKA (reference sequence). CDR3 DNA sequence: TGCAGTGCTAGAGACAGGGCAAGCGGGACCCAGTACTTC. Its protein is CSARDRASGTQYF.

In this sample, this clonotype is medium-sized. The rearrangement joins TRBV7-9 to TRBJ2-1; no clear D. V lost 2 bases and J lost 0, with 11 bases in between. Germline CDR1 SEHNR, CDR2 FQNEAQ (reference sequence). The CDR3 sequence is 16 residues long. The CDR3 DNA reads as TGTGCCAGCAGCTTATTCTCATTAAGCTCCTACAATGAGCAGTTCTTC. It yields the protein CASSLFSLSSYNEQFF. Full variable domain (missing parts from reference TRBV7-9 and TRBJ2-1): DTGVSQNPRHKITKRGQNVTFRCDPISEHNRLYWYRQTLGQGPEFLTYFQNEAQLEKSRLLSDRFSAERPKGSFSTLEIQRTEQGDSAMYLCASSLFSLSSYNEQFFGPGTRLTVL.

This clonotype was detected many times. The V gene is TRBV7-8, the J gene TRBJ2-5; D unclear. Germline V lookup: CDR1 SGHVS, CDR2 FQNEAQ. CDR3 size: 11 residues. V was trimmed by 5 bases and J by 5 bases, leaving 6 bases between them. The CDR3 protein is CASSQSETQYF. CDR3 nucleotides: TGTGCCAGCAGCCAGTCGGAGACCCAGTACTTC.

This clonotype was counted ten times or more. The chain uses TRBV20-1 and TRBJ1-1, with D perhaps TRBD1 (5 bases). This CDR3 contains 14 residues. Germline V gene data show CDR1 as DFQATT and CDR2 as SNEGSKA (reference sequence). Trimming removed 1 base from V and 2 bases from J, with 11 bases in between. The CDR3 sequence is CSARGRQTNTEAFF. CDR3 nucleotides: TGCAGTGCTAGAGGCCGACAGACCAACACTGAAGCTTTCTTT.

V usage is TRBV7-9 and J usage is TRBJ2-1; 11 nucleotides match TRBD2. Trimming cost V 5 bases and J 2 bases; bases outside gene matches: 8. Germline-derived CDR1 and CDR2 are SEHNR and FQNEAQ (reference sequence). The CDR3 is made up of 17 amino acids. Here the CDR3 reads CASSPNLAGGPYNEQFF. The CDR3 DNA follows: TGTGCCAGCAGCCCTAACTTAGCGGGGGGGCCCTACAATGAGCAGTTCTTC.